Shown below are 30 T cell receptor beta chains from a single sample sequenced in a study of tumor-infiltrating lymphocytes in oesophageal squamous cell carcinoma (dated by TCRdb to 2016 to 2018). To prepare the library, PCR was applied. The instrument given in TCRdb is Illumina HiSeq 2000. In-frame beta chains were kept once TCRdb had trimmed the public reads at Q25 with fastp and called clones with MiXCR. When rows share a CDR3 protein, they turn into one entry using the most common DNA and genes. The sample table shows almost 20,000 distinct CDR3 sequences, and less than 45% are seen once. The ten top clones hold 35% to 50% of the sample. The sequencing sample was made of esophageal tumor tissue. The source is a male donor with esophageal squamous cell carcinoma.

This chain connects TRBV20-1 to TRBJ2-1, with a possible D match to TRBD1 (7 bases). The DNA matches TRBJ2-7 better at its end, which makes the J call doubtful. The CDR3 runs 14 residues. Per the germline V gene, CDR1 is DFQATT and CDR2 is SNEGSKA (reference sequence). CDR3 amino acids: CSANRRGHTYEQYF. CDR3 DNA sequence: TGCAGTGCTAACAGGAGGGGGCATACCTACGAGCAGTACTTC.

This clonotype was recorded at least ten times. CDR3 sequence: CASRLGQGAIGELFF. CDR3 bases: TGCGCCAGCAGATTAGGACAGGGGGCGATCGGGGAGCTGTTTTTT. V is TRBV10-1 and J is TRBJ2-2, with 11 bases matching TRBD1. This CDR3 contains 15 residues. Germline values: CDR1 WNHNN, CDR2 SYGVQD (reference sequence). Unmatched junction bases numbered 7, after V lost 6 bases and J lost 7 bases.

Here the CDR3 reads CASSQDSINSPLHF. CDR3 sequence (DNA): TGTGCCAGCAGCCAAGATAGTATTAATTCACCCCTCCACTTT. V usage is TRBV14 and J usage is TRBJ1-6; D not certain. With 0 bases removed from V and 6 bases from J, the gap between germline ends came to 6 bases. The CDR3 spans 14 residues. Germline CDR1 and CDR2: SGHDN and FVKESK.

The V call is TRBV11-2, the J call TRBJ2-5, with 7 nucleotides matching TRBD2. The CDR3 loop spans 17 amino acids. The germline gives CDR1 SGHAT, CDR2 FQNNGV. Trimming cost V 5 bases and J 11 bases; bases outside gene matches: 23. CDR3 protein: CASSPTRKRDTTDTQYF. CDR3 nucleotide sequence: TGTGCCAGCAGCCCGACCCGGAAGCGGGATACCACAGATACGCAGTACTTC.

The V gene is TRBV6-8, the J gene TRBJ1-1, with D hard to call. The ends were cut back, 7 bases at V and 1 base at J, with 10 bases in the middle. The CDR3 sequence is 13 residues long. Germline lookup yields CDR1 MNHGY and CDR2 SAAAGT. CDR3 sequence reads: CASNPGRNTEAFF. The CDR3 DNA is TGTGCCAGCAACCCCGGGAGGAACACTGAAGCTTTCTTT.

The count of this clonotype is one. The chain has TRBV9 and TRBJ2-3, with TRBD1 as a possible D gene (6 bases). V lost 5 bases, J lost 14 bases, and 21 bases lay in between. Germline CDR1 SGDLS, CDR2 YYNGEE. The CDR3 has 13 amino acids. The CDR3 is CASSGRGGGELYF. CDR3 nucleotides: TGTGCCAGCAGTGGAAGAGGGGGTGGGGAGCTGTATTTT.

In its sample, this clonotype is medium-sized. DNA for the CDR3: TGTGCCAGCAGCTTAGGGACAGAGAACACTGAAGCTTTCTTT. It encodes CASSLGTENTEAFF. The chain joins TRBV7-3 to TRBJ1-1; TRBD1 agrees at 7 bases. Trimming removed 2 bases from V and 1 base from J; junction bases left unmatched: 1. Germline V gene lookup returns CDR1 SGHTA and CDR2 FQGTGA. The CDR3 has 14 amino acids. Drawing the rest from reference TRBV7-3 and TRBJ1-1, the complete variable domain is GAGVSQTPSNKVTEKGKYVELRCDPISGHTALYWYRQSLGQGPEFLIYFQGTGAADDSGLPNDRFFAVRPEGSVSTLKIQRTERGDSAVYLCASSLGTENTEAFFGQGTRLTVV.

This clonotype has ten or more counts. This sequence joins TRBV12-3 or TRBV12-4 and TRBJ1-4; D gene unclear. CDR3 size: 15 residues. The V and J ends lost 2 bases and 4 bases respectively, with 11 bases between them. CDR3 in amino acids: CASSLRQNFNEKLFF. CDR3 DNA: TGTGCCAGCAGTTTAAGGCAGAACTTTAATGAAAAACTGTTTTTT.

Sample share makes this clonotype medium-sized. CDR3 protein: CASSSGTGAGGYTF. The CDR3 DNA sequence: TGTGCCAGCAGTTCCGGGACAGGGGCGGGTGGCTACACCTTC. The rearrangement joins TRBV27 to TRBJ1-2; TRBD1 matches 10 bases. The J segment lost 7 bases and the V segment lost 4 bases, leaving 6 bases of the junction unmatched. The CDR3 is 14 amino acids. CDR1 MNHEY and CDR2 SMNVEV come from the germline V gene (reference sequence).

This clonotype was found a few times. No conserved phenylalanine or tryptophan ends this CDR3, so it is likely a read error. The DNA is left out, because the CDR3 cannot be placed on it with certainty; the CDR3 is given as TCRdb lists it. The V gene is TRBV12-3 or TRBV12-4, the J gene TRBJ2-7; no DNA check was done on the table's D call, TRBD1. The CDR3 numbers 18 amino acids, ends counted. The CDR3 reads CASSFTVGDPGGGYTFGS.

This clonotype was observed at least ten times. The V call is TRBV10-3, the J call TRBJ2-7; D gene uncertain. The CDR3 covers 12 residues. Germline V gene sequence: CDR1 ENHRY, CDR2 SYGVKD. V lost 2 bases to trimming and J lost 6 bases, with 8 bases between them. The CDR3 loop is CAISEISSEQYF. CDR3 nucleotides: TGTGCCATCAGTGAGATTTCTTCCGAGCAGTACTTC.

The CDR3 DNA sequence: TGTGCCAGCAGCTCACGACGACAGGGGGATAGGAATGAGCAGTTCTTC. Protein: CASSSRRQGDRNEQFF. The gene calls are TRBV7-6 and TRBJ2-5; 9 nucleotides match TRBD1. The tail of the sequence fits TRBJ2-1 better, so the J call may be wrong. CDR3 length: 16 amino acids. Germline CDR1 is SGHVS and CDR2 is FNYEAQ.

Comments on this clonotype: It is likely a read error, because the conserved phenylalanine at the end of the CDR3 is missing. The DNA is left out, because the CDR3 cannot be placed on it with certainty; the CDR3 is given as TCRdb lists it. The CDR3 sequence: CASSKGVSYEQYFGA. The chain employs TRBV6-1 and TRBJ2-6; TRBD1 is taken as the D call from the table, unchecked against the DNA. The CDR3 region is 15 residues in length, termini included. In germline, CDR1 is MNHNS, CDR2 SASEGT.

This clonotype was observed at least ten times. The chain combines TRBV7-9 with TRBJ1-1; 8 bases agree with TRBD1. The V and J ends lost 4 bases and 4 bases, in that order; junction bases with no gene match: 8. Looked up from germline, CDR1 is SEHNR and CDR2 is FQNEAQ (reference sequence). CDR3 length: 15 amino acids. DNA of the CDR3: TGTGCCAGCAGCTCACAAGGGACAGGACCCACTGAAGCTTTCTTT. This gives the protein CASSSQGTGPTEAFF.

This clonotype occurred a few times. The chain couples TRBV5-6 to TRBJ1-2, with 9 bases identical to TRBD1. The V gene's germline CDR1 is SGHDT and CDR2 YYEEEE. The CDR3 is 19 residues long. Trimming at V came to 2 bases and at J to 6 bases, leaving 20 bases not matched to a gene. The CDR3 reads CASSFALLGTTGGKDGYTF. The CDR3 nucleotides are TGTGCCAGCAGCTTCGCCTTATTAGGAACGACAGGGGGGAAAGATGGCTACACCTTC. The variable domain in full, with the rest retrieved from reference TRBV5-6 and TRBJ1-2, is DAGVTQSPTHLIKTRGQQVTLRCSPKSGHDTVSWYQQALGQGPQFIFQYYEEEERQRGNFPDRFSGHQFPNYSSELNVNALLLGDSALYLCASSFALLGTTGGKDGYTFGSGTRLTVV.

By share of the sample, this clonotype is medium-sized (0.01 to 0.1%). The chain uses TRBV7-8 and TRBJ2-3; tentatively, D is TRBD1 (5 bases). Trimming took 1 base from V and 0 from J, leaving 20 bases between them. In germline, CDR1 is SGHVS, CDR2 FQNEAQ. This CDR3 spans 19 amino acids. CDR3 in amino acids: CASSLEPRAILTSTDTQYF. CDR3 bases: TGTGCCAGCAGCTTAGAACCCAGGGCCATACTCACTAGCACAGATACGCAGTATTTT.

This clonotype was found many times. Since a much larger clone is just one base distant, this may be a read error. CDR3 sequence (DNA): TGTGCCAGCTCCGTAGGTTGGGGCGAGCAGTTCTTC. Its protein is CASSVGWGEQFF. V and J are TRBV7-2 and TRBJ2-1, with a possible D match to TRBD1 (5 bases). The germline V gene encodes CDR1 SGHTA and CDR2 FQGNSA. V dropped 8 bases and J dropped 10 bases, with 15 bases sitting between them. CDR3 size: 12 residues.

This clonotype came up a few times. This chain connects TRBV7-2 to TRBJ2-1; TRBD2 agrees at 12 bases. The junction had 3 bases not matched to a gene; V was cut back by 4 bases and J by 2 bases. The V gene's germline CDR1 is SGHTA and CDR2 FQGNSA. The CDR3 is 16 residues long. CDR3 region: CASSSSGGATYNEQFF. DNA for the CDR3: TGTGCCAGCAGCTCTAGCGGGGGGGCCACCTACAATGAGCAGTTCTTC. The whole variable domain, filled in from reference TRBV7-2 and TRBJ2-1, reads GAGVSQSPSNKVTEKGKDVELRCDPISGHTALYWYRQSLGQGLEFLIYFQGNSAPDKSGLPSDRFSAERTGGSVSTLTIQRTQQEDSAVYLCASSSSGGATYNEQFFGPGTRLTVL.

This clonotype was counted at least ten times. J is TRBJ1-1 and V is TRBV12-3 or TRBV12-4; D unclear. V was clipped by 1 base and J by 3 bases, with 6 bases between them. This CDR3 is built from 13 residues. CDR3 DNA: TGTGCCAGCAGTTTAGACGGCTACACTGAAGCTTTCTTT. This codes for CASSLDGYTEAFF.

This clonotype has at least ten counts. The chain uses TRBV27 and TRBJ2-1; 10 nucleotides agree with TRBD1. CDR3 length equals 14 residues. Trimming took 6 bases from V and 7 from J; bases not matched to a gene: 6. CDR1 and CDR2 from the germline V gene are MNHEY and SMNVEV (reference sequence). The CDR3 spells CASRSGTGVNEQFF. The CDR3 DNA reads as TGTGCCAGCAGAAGTGGGACAGGGGTGAATGAGCAGTTCTTC.

This clonotype was observed a handful of times. It is likely a read error, because the conserved phenylalanine at the end of the CDR3 is missing. The DNA is omitted, as the CDR3 cannot be located on it reliably, and the CDR3 follows TCRdb's listing. The chain links TRBV7-3 to TRBJ2-3; no check of the table's D call, TRBD2, against the DNA was made. Germline CDR1 reads SGHTA; CDR2 reads FQGTGA. With termini counted, the CDR3 has 18 amino acids. CDR3 sequence: CASSLLAGSAYNEQFFGP.

V and J are TRBV2 and TRBJ2-5, with D perhaps TRBD1 (6 bases). The J call may not be correct, given that the DNA end is closer to TRBJ2-1. The CDR3 consists of 16 residues. Germline loops: CDR1 SNHLY, CDR2 FYNNEI. Written as DNA, the CDR3 is TGTGCCAGCAGTGAAGCGCCACAGGGACGTGGCAATGAGCAGTTCTTC. Translation gives CASSEAPQGRGNEQFF.

The V gene is TRBV6-1, the J gene TRBJ2-5; 9 nucleotides agree with TRBD1. With V trimmed by 7 bases and J by 5 bases, 14 bases remained unmatched. Per the germline V gene, CDR1 is MNHNS and CDR2 is SASEGT. The CDR3 has 16 amino acids. CDR3 bases: TGTGCCAGCACCTCTCCCACAGGGGGCATCGGGGAGACCCAGTACTTC. This gives the protein CASTSPTGGIGETQYF.

The chain has TRBV12-3 or TRBV12-4 and TRBJ2-5; 8 bases are shared with TRBD2. The DNA end lines up better with TRBJ2-1; the J call may be wrong. This CDR3 has 17 residues. The CDR3 DNA is TGTGCCAGCACCGGCAGCCAATTAGCGGGGACGAACAATGAGCAGTTCTTC. Protein sequence: CASTGSQLAGTNNEQFF.

This clonotype was detected many times. The rearrangement joins TRBV19 to TRBJ2-3; 9 nucleotides agree with TRBD1. The CDR3 covers 16 residues. Germline V CDR1 and CDR2: LNHDA, SQIVND (reference sequence). V was clipped by 3 bases and J by 5 bases; unmatched bases: 9. The CDR3 reads CASSIGTGWRGDTQYF. CDR3 DNA sequence: TGTGCCAGTAGTATCGGGACAGGGTGGCGGGGAGATACGCAGTATTTT.

This clonotype was seen ten or more times. The gene calls are TRBV28 and TRBJ1-5, with unresolved D. Germline CDR1 is MDHEN and CDR2 is SYDVKM. Trimming cost V 4 bases and J 7 bases, with 14 bases left between them. The CDR3 totals 14 residues. The CDR3 bases are TGTGCCAGCAGTTGGACCGCGGGAGGCCAGCCCCAGCATTTT. It translates to CASSWTAGGQPQHF.

V usage is TRBV5-1 and J usage is TRBJ1-2; 8 bases agree with TRBD1. The J call may be in error: the DNA end matches TRBJ2-7 better. There are 14 residues in the CDR3. CDR1 SGHRS and CDR2 YFSETQ come from the germline V gene. The CDR3 is CASSLRDRFHEQYF. The CDR3 DNA sequence: TGCGCCAGCAGCTTAAGGGACAGGTTCCATGAGCAGTACTTC.

By frequency in the sample, this clonotype is medium-sized. The genes are TRBV7-8 and TRBJ2-3; D remains unclear. The CDR3 sequence is 16 residues long. Germline V lookup: CDR1 SGHVS, CDR2 FQNEAQ. V shed 4 bases and J shed 1 base, with 15 bases lying between them. The CDR3 is CASSSRLTWRTDTQYF. CDR3 DNA sequence: TGTGCCAGCAGCTCACGCCTAACCTGGCGCACAGATACGCAGTATTTT. Using reference TRBV7-8 and TRBJ2-3 for the parts outside the CDR3, the full variable domain is GAGVSQSPRYKVAKRGQDVALRCDPISGHVSLFWYQQALGQGPEFLTYFQNEAQLDKSGLPSDRFFAERPEGSVSTLKIQRTQQEDSAVYLCASSSRLTWRTDTQYFGPGTRLTVL.

This clonotype has a count of ten or more. V and J are TRBV28 and TRBJ1-2; 12 bases fit TRBD1. The CDR3 is 15 residues long. Germline CDR1 MDHEN, CDR2 SYDVKM. Trimming took 8 bases from V and 8 from J; bases not matched to a gene: 12. CDR3 sequence (DNA): TGTGCCAGCGGGGGACAGGGGGCGCAGGGTGGCGGCTACACCTTC. Protein product: CASGGQGAQGGGYTF.

In this sample, this clonotype turned up a few times. V and J are TRBV7-6 and TRBJ2-7; D is perhaps TRBD1 (5 bases). The CDR3 is 17 residues long. Germline CDR1 and CDR2: SGHVS and FNYEAQ. V lost 3 bases, J lost 2 bases, and 20 bases lay in between. The chain's CDR3 is CASSFGAEFWKPYEQYF. The DNA of the CDR3 is TGTGCCAGCAGCTTTGGGGCCGAATTCTGGAAGCCCTACGAGCAGTACTTC.